Listed below are T cell receptor beta chains from one sample, sequenced in a study of T-cell reconstitution after alpha-beta-depleted transplantation in children. TCRdb ran MiXCR on the PCR reads and lists one entry per CDR3 protein. This sample yields about 360,000 distinct CDR3 sequences, of which more than 10% are seen a single time; 4.3% belongs to the top ten. The starting material was PBMCs, obtained from the stem cell graft. These receptors originate from a human donor who donated a stem cell graft to a child with Fanconi anemia. The conserved cysteine and the conserved F or W are not part of the CDR3 here.

V gene: TRBV10-3; J gene: TRBJ1-1; CDR3 protein: AIGLGSLRGGTEAF
V gene: TRBV30; J gene: TRBJ2-5; CDR3 protein: AGGQVQETQY
V gene: TRBV28; J gene: TRBJ1-6; CDR3 protein: ASSLGRTLIFNSPLH
V gene: TRBV5-1; J gene: TRBJ1-1; CDR3 protein: ASSLEGASEAF
V gene: TRBV6-2/TRBV6-3; J gene: TRBJ2-1; CDR3 protein: ASSFLPGGWNEQF
V gene: TRBV2; J gene: TRBJ1-2; CDR3 protein: ASSVEDIYGYT
V gene: TRBV30; J gene: TRBJ1-6; CDR3 protein: ACSTAGGNSPLH
V gene: TRBV7-2; J gene: TRBJ2-2; CDR3 protein: ASSRAGAPSLTGELF
V gene: TRBV20-1; J gene: TRBJ2-7; CDR3 protein: SASIIFPSSYEQY
V gene: TRBV10-1; J gene: TRBJ2-1; CDR3 protein: ASSASGVRHEQF
V gene: TRBV11-2; J gene: TRBJ2-1; CDR3 protein: ASSLEVRGSYNEQF
V gene: TRBV29-1; J gene: TRBJ1-2; CDR3 protein: SVEDSRGHGYT
V gene: TRBV20-1; J gene: TRBJ2-3; CDR3 protein: SAISPPTDTQY
V gene: TRBV6-2/TRBV6-3; J gene: TRBJ1-1; CDR3 protein: ASSPRYQNTEAF
V gene: TRBV12-3/TRBV12-4; J gene: TRBJ2-3; CDR3 protein: ASNGQGADTQY
V gene: TRBV5-1; J gene: TRBJ1-1; CDR3 protein: ASSLVQLNTEAF
V gene: TRBV28; J gene: TRBJ1-4; CDR3 protein: ASSSGGRNEKLF
V gene: TRBV5-1; J gene: TRBJ2-7; CDR3 protein: ASSLQPNPGEQY
V gene: TRBV29-1; J gene: TRBJ2-7; CDR3 protein: SVVGRGLDEQY
V gene: TRBV30; J gene: TRBJ1-1; CDR3 protein: AWRHLQGEAF
V gene: TRBV20-1; J gene: TRBJ2-5; CDR3 protein: SARDSGGAGETQY
V gene: TRBV27; J gene: TRBJ2-1; CDR3 protein: ASSLRGFSYNEQF
V gene: TRBV4-3; J gene: TRBJ2-1; CDR3 protein: ASSQVPQIYNEQF
V gene: TRBV3-1; J gene: TRBJ1-2; CDR3 protein: ASSQEAPRGFRGYT
V gene: TRBV12-3/TRBV12-4; J gene: TRBJ2-2; CDR3 protein: ASKRVVNTGELF
V gene: TRBV28; J gene: TRBJ2-1; CDR3 protein: ASSLSGTSGVNEQF
V gene: TRBV20-1; J gene: TRBJ2-1; CDR3 protein: SAREGRGFEQF
V gene: TRBV4-2; J gene: TRBJ1-2; CDR3 protein: ASSQDKGRTDYGYT
V gene: TRBV3-1; J gene: TRBJ1-1; CDR3 protein: ASRRTRSAEAF
V gene: TRBV10-1; J gene: TRBJ2-3; CDR3 protein: ASSDYAPDTQY
V gene: TRBV7-2; J gene: TRBJ2-3; CDR3 protein: ASSPSTSGETDTQY
V gene: TRBV11-2; J gene: TRBJ2-3; CDR3 protein: ASSLGLAGALRSTDTQY
V gene: TRBV5-4; J gene: TRBJ2-5; CDR3 protein: ASSPGTGGQETQY
V gene: TRBV5-1; J gene: TRBJ2-1; CDR3 protein: ASSLYGGGGYNEQF
V gene: TRBV12-3/TRBV12-4; J gene: TRBJ1-1; CDR3 protein: ASTYGQGMNTEAF
V gene: TRBV2; J gene: TRBJ1-1; CDR3 protein: ASNSGGLNTEAF
V gene: TRBV27; J gene: TRBJ2-3; CDR3 protein: ASSLFVADTQY